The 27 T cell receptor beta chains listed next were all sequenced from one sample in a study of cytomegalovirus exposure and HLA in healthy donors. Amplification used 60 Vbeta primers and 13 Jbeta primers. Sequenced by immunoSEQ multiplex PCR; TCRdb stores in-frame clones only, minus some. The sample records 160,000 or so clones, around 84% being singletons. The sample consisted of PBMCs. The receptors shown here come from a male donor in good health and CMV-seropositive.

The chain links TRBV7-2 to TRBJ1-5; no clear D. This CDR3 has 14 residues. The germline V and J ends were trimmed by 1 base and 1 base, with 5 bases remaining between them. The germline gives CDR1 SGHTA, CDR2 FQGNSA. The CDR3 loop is CASSLVRSNQPQHF. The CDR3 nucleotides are TGTGCCAGCAGCTTAGTCAGGAGCAATCAGCCCCAGCATTTT.

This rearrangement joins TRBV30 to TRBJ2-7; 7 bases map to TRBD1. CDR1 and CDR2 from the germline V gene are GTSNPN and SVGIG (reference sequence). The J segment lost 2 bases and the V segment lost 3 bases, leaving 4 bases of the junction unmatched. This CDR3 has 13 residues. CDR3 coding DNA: TGTGCCTGGAGACACAGGGGACCCTACGAGCAGTACTTC. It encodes CAWRHRGPYEQYF.

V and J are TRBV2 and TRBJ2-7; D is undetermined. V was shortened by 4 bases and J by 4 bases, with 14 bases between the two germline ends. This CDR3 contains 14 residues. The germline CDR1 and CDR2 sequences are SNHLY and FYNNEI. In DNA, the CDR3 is TGTGCCAGCAGTGGTACCTGGCAGACATACGAGCAGTACTTC. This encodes CASSGTWQTYEQYF. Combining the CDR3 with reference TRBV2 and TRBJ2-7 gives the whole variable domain EPEVTQTPSHQVTQMGQEVILRCVPISNHLYFYWYRQILGQKVEFLVSFYNNEISEKSEIFDDQFSVERPDGSNFTLKIRSTKLEDSAMYFCASSGTWQTYEQYFGPGTRLTVT.

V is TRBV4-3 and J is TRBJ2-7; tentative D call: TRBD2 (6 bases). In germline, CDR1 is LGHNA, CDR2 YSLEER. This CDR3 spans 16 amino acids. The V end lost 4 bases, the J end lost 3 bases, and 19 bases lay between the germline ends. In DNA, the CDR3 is TGCGCCAGCAGCCCCGTGGGGGAGGCACCTAGCTACGAGCAGTACTTC. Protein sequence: CASSPVGEAPSYEQYF.

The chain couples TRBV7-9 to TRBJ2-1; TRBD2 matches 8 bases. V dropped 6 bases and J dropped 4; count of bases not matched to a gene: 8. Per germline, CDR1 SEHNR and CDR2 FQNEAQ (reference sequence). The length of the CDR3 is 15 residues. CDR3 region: CASSPGTRSYNEQFF. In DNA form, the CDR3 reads TGTGCCAGCAGTCCCGGGACTAGGTCGTACAATGAGCAGTTCTTC.

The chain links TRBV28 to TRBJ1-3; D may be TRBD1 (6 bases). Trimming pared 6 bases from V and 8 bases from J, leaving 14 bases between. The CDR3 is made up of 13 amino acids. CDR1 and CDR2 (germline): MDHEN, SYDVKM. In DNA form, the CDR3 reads TGTGCCAGCAGAATACCACAGGGACACACCATATATTTT. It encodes CASRIPQGHTIYF.

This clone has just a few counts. Written as DNA, the CDR3 is TGTGCCAGTGGGGGAAGAGGGAGGGCTGAAGCTTTCTTT. This sequence encodes CASGGRGRAEAFF. V gene TRBV19 combines with J gene TRBJ1-1; tentative D call: TRBD1 (5 bases). The CDR3 is 13 amino acids. Looked up from germline, CDR1 is LNHDA and CDR2 is SQIVND (reference sequence). Trimming pared 8 bases from V and 6 bases from J, leaving 16 bases between.

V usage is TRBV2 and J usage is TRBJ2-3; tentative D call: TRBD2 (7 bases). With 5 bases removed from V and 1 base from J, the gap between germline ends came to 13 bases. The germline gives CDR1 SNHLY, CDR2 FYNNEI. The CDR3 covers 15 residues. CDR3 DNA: TGTGCCAGCAGTTGGGGGGGGGCGCGCACAGATACGCAGTATTTT. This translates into CASSWGGARTDTQYF.

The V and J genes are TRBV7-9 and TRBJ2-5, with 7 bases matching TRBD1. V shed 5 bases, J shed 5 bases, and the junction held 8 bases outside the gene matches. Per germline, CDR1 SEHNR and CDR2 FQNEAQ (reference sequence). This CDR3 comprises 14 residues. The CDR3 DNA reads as TGTGCCAGCAGCCCCGAGACAGGGAAGGAGACCCAGTACTTC. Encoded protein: CASSPETGKETQYF.

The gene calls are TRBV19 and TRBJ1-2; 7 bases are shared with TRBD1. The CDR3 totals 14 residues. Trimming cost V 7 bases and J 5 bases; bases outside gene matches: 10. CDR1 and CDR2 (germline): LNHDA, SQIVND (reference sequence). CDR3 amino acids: CASTPDRAFYGYTF. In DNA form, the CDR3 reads TGTGCCAGTACCCCAGACAGGGCCTTTTATGGCTACACCTTC. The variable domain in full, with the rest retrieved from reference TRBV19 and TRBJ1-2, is DGGITQSPKYLFRKEGQNVTLSCEQNLNHDAMYWYRQDPGQGLRLIYYSQIVNDFQKGDIAEGYSVSREKKESFPLTVTSAQKNPTAFYLCASTPDRAFYGYTFGSGTRLTVV.

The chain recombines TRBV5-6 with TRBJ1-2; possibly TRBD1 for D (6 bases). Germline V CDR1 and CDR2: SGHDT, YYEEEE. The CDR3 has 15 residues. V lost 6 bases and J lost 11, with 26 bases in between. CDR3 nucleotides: TGTGCCAGCAACTTACAGGGTGGTAAAGGAATGTGGTACACCTTC. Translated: CASNLQGGKGMWYTF.

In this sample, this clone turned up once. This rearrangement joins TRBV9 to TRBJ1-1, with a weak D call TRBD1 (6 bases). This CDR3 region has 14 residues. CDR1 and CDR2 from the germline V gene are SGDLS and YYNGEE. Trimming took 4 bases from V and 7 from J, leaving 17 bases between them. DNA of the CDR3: TGTGCCAGCAGCCCTTCCTGGGACAAAGATGAAGCTTTCTTT. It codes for CASSPSWDKDEAFF.

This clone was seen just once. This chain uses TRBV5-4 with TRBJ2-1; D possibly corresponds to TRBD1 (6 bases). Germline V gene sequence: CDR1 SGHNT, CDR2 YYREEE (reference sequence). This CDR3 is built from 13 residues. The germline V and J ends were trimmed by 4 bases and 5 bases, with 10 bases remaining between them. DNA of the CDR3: TGTGCCAGCAGCCCCGCAGGGGACAATGAGCAGTTCTTC. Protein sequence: CASSPAGDNEQFF.

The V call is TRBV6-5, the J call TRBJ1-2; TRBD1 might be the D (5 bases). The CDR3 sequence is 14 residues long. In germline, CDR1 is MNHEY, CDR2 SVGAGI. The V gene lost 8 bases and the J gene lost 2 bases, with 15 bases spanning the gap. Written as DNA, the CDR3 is TGTGCCAGCGGCCGACAGAGTGGCAACTATGGCTACACCTTC. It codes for CASGRQSGNYGYTF.

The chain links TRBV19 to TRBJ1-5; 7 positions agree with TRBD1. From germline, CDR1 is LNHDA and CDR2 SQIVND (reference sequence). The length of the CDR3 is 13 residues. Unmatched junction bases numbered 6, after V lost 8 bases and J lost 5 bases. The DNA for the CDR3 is TGTGCCAGTGCACAGGGGCTGCATCAGCCCCAGCATTTT. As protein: CASAQGLHQPQHF.

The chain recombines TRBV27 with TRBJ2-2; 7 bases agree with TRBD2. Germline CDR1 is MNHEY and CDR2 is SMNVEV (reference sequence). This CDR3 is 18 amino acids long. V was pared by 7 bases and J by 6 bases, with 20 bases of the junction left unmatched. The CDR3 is CASTTLAMGGGYPGELFF. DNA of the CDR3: TGTGCCAGCACCACCCTAGCTATGGGGGGAGGGTACCCCGGGGAGCTGTTTTTT.

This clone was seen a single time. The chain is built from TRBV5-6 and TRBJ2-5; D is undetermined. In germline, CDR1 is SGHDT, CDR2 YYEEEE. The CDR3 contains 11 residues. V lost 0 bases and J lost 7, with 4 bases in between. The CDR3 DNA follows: TGTGCCAGCAGCTTGGGAGGGACCCAGTACTTC. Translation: CASSLGGTQYF.

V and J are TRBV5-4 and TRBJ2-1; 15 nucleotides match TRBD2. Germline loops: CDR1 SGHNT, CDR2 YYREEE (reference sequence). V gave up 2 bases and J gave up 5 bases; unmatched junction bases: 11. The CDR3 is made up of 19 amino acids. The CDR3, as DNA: TGTGCCAGCAGCTTTCGGGTTAGGACTAGCGGGAGGGTGAACAATGAGCAGTTCTTC. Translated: CASSFRVRTSGRVNNEQFF.

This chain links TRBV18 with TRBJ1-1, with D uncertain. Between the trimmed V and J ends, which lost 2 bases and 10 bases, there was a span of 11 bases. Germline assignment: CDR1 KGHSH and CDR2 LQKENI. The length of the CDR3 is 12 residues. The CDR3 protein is CASSPGRAGAFF. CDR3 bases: TGTGCCAGCTCACCAGGGCGGGCGGGAGCTTTCTTT. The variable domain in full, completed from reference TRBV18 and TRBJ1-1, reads NAGVMQNPRHLVRRRGQEARLRCSPMKGHSHVYWYRQLPEEGLKFMVYLQKENIIDESGMPKERFSAEFPKEGPSILRIQQVVRGDSAAYFCASSPGRAGAFFGQGTRLTVV.

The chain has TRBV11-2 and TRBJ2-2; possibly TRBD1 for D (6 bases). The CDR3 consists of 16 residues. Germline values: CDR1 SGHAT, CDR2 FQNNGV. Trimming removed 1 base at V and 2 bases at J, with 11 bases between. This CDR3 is CASSLGRTANTGELFF. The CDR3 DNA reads TGTGCCAGCAGCTTAGGAAGGACAGCTAACACCGGGGAGCTGTTTTTT.

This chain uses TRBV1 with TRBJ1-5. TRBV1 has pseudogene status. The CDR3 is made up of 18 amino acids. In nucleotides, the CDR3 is TGCACCAGCGGACAAGGCCCATTCGGTCTGTGTAGCAATCAGCCCCAGCATTTT. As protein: CTSGQGPFGLCSNQPQHF.

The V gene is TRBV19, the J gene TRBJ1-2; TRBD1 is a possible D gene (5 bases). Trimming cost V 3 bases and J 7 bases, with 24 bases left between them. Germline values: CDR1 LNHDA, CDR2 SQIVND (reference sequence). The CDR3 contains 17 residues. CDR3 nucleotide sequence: TGTGCCAGTAGTATCCGGACGACAGCCCTCCTTCTAGGTGGCTACACCTTC. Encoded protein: CASSIRTTALLLGGYTF. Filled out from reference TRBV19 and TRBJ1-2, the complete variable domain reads DGGITQSPKYLFRKEGQNVTLSCEQNLNHDAMYWYRQDPGQGLRLIYYSQIVNDFQKGDIAEGYSVSREKKESFPLTVTSAQKNPTAFYLCASSIRTTALLLGGYTFGSGTRLTVV.

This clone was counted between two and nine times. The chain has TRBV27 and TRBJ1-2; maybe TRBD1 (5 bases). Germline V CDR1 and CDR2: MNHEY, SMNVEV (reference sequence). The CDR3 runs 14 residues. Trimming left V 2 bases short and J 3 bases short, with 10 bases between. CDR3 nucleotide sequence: TGTGCCAGCAGTTTAAGGGGTGGGGACTATGGCTACACCTTC. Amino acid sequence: CASSLRGGDYGYTF.

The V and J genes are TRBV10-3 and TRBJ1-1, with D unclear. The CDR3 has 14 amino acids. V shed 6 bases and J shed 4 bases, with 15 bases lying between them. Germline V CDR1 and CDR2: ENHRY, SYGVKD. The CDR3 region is CAIRGKEESTEAFF. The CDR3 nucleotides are TGTGCCATCAGGGGCAAGGAGGAAAGCACTGAAGCTTTCTTT.

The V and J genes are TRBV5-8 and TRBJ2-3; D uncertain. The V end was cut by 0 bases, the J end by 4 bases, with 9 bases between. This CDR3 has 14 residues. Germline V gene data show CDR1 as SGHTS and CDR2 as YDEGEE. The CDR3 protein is CASSLAISPDTQYF. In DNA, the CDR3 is TGTGCCAGCAGCTTGGCCATTAGCCCAGATACGCAGTATTTT. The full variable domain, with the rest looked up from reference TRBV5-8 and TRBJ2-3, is EAGVTQSPTHLIKTRGQQATLRCSPISGHTSVYWYQQALGLGLQFLLWYDEGEERNRGNFPPRFSGRQFPNYSSELNVNALELEDSALYLCASSLAISPDTQYFGPGTRLTVL.

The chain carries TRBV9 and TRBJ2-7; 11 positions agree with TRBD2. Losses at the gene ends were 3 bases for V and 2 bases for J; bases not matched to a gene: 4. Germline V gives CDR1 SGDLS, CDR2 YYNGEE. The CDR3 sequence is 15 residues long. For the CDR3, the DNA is TGTGCCAGCAGCGCCGGACTAGCGGGTCCCTACGAGCAGTACTTC. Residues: CASSAGLAGPYEQYF.

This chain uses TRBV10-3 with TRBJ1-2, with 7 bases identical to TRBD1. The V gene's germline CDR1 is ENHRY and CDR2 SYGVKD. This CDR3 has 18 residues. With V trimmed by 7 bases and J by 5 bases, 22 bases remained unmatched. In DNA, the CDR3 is TGTGCCATCACTGGCAGGGGGAGTACAGACTATCGACTTTATGGCTACACCTTC. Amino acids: CAITGRGSTDYRLYGYTF.